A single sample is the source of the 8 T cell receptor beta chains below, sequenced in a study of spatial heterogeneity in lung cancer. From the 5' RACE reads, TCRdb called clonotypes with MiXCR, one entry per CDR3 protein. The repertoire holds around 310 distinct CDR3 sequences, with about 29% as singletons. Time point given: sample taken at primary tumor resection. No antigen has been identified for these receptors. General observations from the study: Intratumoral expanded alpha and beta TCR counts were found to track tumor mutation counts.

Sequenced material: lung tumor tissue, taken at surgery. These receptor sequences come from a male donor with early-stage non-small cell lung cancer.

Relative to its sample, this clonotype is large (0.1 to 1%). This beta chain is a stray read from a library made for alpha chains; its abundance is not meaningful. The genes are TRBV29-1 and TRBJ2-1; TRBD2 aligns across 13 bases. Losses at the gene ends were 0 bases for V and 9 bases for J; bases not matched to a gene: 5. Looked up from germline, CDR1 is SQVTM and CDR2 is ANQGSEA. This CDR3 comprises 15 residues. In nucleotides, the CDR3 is TGCAGCGTTGAAGACCCGGGACTAGCGGGGAGTGAGCAGTTCTTC. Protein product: CSVEDPGLAGSEQFF.

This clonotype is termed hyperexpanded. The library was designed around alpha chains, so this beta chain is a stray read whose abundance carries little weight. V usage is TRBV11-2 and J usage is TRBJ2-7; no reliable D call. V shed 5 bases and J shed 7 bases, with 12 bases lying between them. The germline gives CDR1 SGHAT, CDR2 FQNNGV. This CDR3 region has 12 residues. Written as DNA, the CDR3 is TGTGCCAGCAGCCCTAGACTGCGGGAGCAGTACTTC. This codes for CASSPRLREQYF. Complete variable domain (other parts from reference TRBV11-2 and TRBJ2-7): EAGVAQSPRYKIIEKRQSVAFWCNPISGHATLYWYQQILGQGPKLLIQFQNNGVVDDSQLPKDRFSAERLKGVDSTLKIQPAKLEDSAVYLCASSPRLREQYFGPGTRLTVT.

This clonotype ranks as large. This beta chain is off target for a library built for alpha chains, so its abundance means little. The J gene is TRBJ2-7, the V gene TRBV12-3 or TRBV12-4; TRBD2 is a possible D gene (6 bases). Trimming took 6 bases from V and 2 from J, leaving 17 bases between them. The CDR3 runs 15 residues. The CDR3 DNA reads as TGTGCCAGCAGCGTCGCGGGGAGCGGTACCTACGAGCAGTACTTC. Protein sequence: CASSVAGSGTYEQYF.

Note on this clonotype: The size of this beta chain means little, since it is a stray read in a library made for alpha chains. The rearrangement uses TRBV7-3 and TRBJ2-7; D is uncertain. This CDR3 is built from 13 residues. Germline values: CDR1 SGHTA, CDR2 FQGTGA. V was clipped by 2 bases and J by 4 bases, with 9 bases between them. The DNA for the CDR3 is TGTGCCAGCAGCTTAGATCCCGGATACGAGCAGTACTTC. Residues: CASSLDPGYEQYF.

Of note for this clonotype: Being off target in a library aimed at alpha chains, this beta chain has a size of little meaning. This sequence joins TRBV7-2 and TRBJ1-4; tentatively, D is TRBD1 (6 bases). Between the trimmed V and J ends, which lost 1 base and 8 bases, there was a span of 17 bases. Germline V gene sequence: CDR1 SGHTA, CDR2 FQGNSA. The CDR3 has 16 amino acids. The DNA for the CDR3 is TGTGCCAGCAGCTTAGGGGGACACCCGCTTGAGGAAAAACTGTTTTTT. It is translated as CASSLGGHPLEEKLFF.

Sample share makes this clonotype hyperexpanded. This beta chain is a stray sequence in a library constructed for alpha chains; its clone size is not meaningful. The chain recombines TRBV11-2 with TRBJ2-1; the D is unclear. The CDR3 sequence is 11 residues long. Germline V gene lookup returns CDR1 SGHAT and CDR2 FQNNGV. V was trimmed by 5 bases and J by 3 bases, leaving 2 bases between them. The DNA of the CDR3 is TGTGCCAGCAGCGACTACAATGAGCAGTTCTTC. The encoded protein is CASSDYNEQFF.

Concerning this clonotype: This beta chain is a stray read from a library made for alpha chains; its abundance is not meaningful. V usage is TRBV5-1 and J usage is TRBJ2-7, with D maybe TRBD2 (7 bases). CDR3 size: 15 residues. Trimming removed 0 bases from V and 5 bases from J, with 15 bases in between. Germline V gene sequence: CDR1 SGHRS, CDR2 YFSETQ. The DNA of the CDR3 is TGCGCCAGCAGCTTGGCCGGCGGGGGCGGCAACGAGCAGTACTTC. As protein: CASSLAGGGGNEQYF.

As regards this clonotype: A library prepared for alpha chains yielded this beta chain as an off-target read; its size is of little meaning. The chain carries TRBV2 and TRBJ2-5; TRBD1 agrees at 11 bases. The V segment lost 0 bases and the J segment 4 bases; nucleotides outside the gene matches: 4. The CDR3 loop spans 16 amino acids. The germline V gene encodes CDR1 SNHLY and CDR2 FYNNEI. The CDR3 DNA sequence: TGTGCCAGCAGTGAAGCGCGGGACAGGGGGTCAGAGACCCAGTACTTC. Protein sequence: CASSEARDRGSETQYF.